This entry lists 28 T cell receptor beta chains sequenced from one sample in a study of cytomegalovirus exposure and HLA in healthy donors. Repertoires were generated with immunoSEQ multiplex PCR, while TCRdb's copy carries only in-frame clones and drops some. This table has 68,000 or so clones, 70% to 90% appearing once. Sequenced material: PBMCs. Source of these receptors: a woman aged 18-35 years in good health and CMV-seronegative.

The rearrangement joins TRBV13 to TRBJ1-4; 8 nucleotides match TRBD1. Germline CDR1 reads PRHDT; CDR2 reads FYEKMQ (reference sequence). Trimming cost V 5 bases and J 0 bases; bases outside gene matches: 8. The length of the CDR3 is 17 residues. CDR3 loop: CASSLRTGSATNEKLFF. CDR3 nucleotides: TGTGCCAGCAGCCTCAGGACAGGGTCTGCAACTAATGAAAAACTGTTTTTT.

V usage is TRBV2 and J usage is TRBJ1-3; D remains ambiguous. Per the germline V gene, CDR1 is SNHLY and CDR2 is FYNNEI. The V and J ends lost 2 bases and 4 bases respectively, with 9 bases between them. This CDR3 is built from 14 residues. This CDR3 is CASSEQLAGNTIYF. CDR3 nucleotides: TGTGCCAGCAGTGAACAACTTGCCGGAAACACCATATATTTT.

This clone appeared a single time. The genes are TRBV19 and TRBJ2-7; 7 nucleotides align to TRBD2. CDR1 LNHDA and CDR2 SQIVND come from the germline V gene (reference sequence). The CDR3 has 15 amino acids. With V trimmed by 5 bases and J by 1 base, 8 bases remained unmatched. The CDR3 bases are TGTGCCAGTAGTCCGGGGCTAGCGGCTTCCTACGAGCAGTACTTC. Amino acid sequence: CASSPGLAASYEQYF.

CDR3 loop: CASEGQYTEAFF. The CDR3 bases are TGTGCCAGTGAGGGACAGTACACTGAAGCTTTCTTT. The V call is TRBV19, the J call TRBJ1-1; 7 nucleotides align to TRBD1. V trimming: 8 bases; J trimming: 3 bases; junction bases outside the gene matches: 3. Germline V gene sequence: CDR1 LNHDA, CDR2 SQIVND (reference sequence). The CDR3 runs to 12 residues. The variable domain in full, with the rest retrieved from reference TRBV19 and TRBJ1-1, is DGGITQSPKYLFRKEGQNVTLSCEQNLNHDAMYWYRQDPGQGLRLIYYSQIVNDFQKGDIAEGYSVSREKKESFPLTVTSAQKNPTAFYLCASEGQYTEAFFGQGTRLTVV.

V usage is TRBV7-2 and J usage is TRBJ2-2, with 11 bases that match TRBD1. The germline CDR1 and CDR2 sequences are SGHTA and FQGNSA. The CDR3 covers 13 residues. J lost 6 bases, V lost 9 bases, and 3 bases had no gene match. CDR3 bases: TGTGCCAGTACGGGACAGGGGGCCGGGGAGCTGTTTTTT. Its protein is CASTGQGAGELFF.

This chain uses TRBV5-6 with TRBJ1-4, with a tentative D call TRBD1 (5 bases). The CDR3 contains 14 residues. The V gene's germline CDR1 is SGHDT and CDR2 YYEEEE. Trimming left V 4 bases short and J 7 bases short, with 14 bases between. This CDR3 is CASSPGVGPEKLFF. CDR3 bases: TGTGCCAGCAGCCCGGGGGTGGGCCCTGAAAAACTGTTTTTT.

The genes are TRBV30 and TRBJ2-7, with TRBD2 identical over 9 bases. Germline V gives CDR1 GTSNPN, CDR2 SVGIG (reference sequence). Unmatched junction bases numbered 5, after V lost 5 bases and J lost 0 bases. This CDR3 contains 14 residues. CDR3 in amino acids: CAWELAGASYEQYF. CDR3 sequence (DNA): TGTGCCTGGGAGTTAGCGGGAGCCTCCTACGAGCAGTACTTC.

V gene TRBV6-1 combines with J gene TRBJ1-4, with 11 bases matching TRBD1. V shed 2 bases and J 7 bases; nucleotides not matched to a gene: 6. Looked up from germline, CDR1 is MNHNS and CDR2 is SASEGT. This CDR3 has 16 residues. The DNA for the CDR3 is TGTGCCAGCAGTGAAACCCTGGGACAGGGGGGTGAAAAACTGTTTTTT. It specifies CASSETLGQGGEKLFF.

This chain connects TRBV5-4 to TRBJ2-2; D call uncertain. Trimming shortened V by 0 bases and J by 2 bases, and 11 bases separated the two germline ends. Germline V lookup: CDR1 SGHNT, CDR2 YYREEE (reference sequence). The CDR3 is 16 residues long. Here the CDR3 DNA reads TGTGCCAGCAGCTTGGTGGGCAGGATCAACACCGGGGAGCTGTTTTTT. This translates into CASSLVGRINTGELFF. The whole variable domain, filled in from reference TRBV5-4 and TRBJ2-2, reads ETGVTQSPTHLIKTRGQQVTLRCSSQSGHNTVSWYQQALGQGPQFIFQYYREEENGRGNFPPRFSGLQFPNYSSELNVNALELDDSALYLCASSLVGRINTGELFFGEGSRLTVL.

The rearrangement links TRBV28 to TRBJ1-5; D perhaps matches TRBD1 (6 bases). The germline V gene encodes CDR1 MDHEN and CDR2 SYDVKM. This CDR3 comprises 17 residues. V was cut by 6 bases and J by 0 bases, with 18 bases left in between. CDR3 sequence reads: CASSRPGGAYSNQPQHF. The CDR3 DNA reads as TGTGCCAGCAGCCGCCCCGGGGGGGCCTATAGCAATCAGCCCCAGCATTTT.

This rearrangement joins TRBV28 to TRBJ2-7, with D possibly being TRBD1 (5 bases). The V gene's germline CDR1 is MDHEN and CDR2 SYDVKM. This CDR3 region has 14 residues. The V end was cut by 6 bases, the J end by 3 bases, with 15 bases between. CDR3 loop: CASSPTSGNYEQYF. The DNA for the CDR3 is TGTGCCAGCAGCCCGACGTCAGGGAACTACGAGCAGTACTTC.

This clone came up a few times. The CDR3 loop reads CASSLVSSGAETQYF. The DNA of the CDR3 is TGCGCCAGCAGCTTGGTGTCTAGCGGAGCCGAGACCCAGTACTTC. The rearrangement uses TRBV5-1 and TRBJ2-5; 7 bases are a match to TRBD2. Trimming at V came to 0 bases and at J to 5 bases, leaving 7 bases not matched to a gene. Germline CDR1 and CDR2: SGHRS and YFSETQ. This CDR3 is built from 15 residues.

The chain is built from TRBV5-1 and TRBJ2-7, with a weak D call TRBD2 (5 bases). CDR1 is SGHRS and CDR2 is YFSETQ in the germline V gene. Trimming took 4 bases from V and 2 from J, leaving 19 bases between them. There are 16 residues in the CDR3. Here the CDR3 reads CASSPGVRSGTYEQYF. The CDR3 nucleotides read TGCGCCAGCAGCCCCGGGGTGCGTTCGGGGACCTACGAGCAGTACTTC.

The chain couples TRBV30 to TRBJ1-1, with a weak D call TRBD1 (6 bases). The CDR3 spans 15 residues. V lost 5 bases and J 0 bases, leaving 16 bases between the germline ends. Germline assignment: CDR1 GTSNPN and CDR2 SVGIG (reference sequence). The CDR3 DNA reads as TGTGCCTGGGGACGGGGAGGGGGAGTGAACACTGAAGCTTTCTTT. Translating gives CAWGRGGGVNTEAFF.

CDR3 residues: CASSSSRRRGYTF. The DNA for the CDR3 is TGTGCCAGCAGCTCTTCTAGGCGGCGGGGCTACACCTTC. This sequence joins TRBV7-2 and TRBJ1-2; D unresolved. Between the trimmed V and J ends, which lost 4 bases and 8 bases, there was a span of 14 bases. The CDR3 length is 13 residues. Germline lookup yields CDR1 SGHTA and CDR2 FQGNSA.

As DNA, the CDR3 is TGTGCCAGCAGCTTGGATACAGGGATAAACACCGGGGAGCTGTTTTTT. It codes for CASSLDTGINTGELFF. This chain connects TRBV5-8 to TRBJ2-2; D is perhaps TRBD1 (6 bases). The CDR3 extends over 16 amino acids. V lost 0 bases, J lost 2 bases, and 11 bases lay in between. CDR1 SGHTS and CDR2 YDEGEE come from the germline V gene. Using reference TRBV5-8 and TRBJ2-2 for the parts outside the CDR3, the full variable domain is EAGVTQSPTHLIKTRGQQATLRCSPISGHTSVYWYQQALGLGLQFLLWYDEGEERNRGNFPPRFSGRQFPNYSSELNVNALELEDSALYLCASSLDTGINTGELFFGEGSRLTVL.

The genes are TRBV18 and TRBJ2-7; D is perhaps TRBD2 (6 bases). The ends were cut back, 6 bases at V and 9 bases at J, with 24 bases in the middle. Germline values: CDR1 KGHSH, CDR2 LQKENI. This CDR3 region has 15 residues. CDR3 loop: CASSPTTRPSSRQYF. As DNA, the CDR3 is TGTGCCAGCTCCCCAACGACTAGGCCCTCAAGTCGGCAGTACTTC.

CDR3 in DNA: TGTGCCAGCAGCTTGCGCGGGATACAAGAGACCCAGTACTTC. Amino acids: CASSLRGIQETQYF. The chain is built from TRBV5-6 and TRBJ2-5, with D possibly matching TRBD2 (6 bases). This CDR3 spans 14 amino acids. Trimming pared 1 base from V and 2 bases from J, leaving 9 bases between. Germline-derived CDR1 and CDR2 are SGHDT and YYEEEE.

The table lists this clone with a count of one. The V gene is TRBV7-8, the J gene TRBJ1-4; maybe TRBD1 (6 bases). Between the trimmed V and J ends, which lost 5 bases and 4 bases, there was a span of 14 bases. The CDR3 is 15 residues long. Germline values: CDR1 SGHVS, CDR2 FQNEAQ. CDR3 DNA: TGTGCCAGCAGCAGAGAGGGGGGGGTTAATGAAAAACTGTTTTTT. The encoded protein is CASSREGGVNEKLFF.

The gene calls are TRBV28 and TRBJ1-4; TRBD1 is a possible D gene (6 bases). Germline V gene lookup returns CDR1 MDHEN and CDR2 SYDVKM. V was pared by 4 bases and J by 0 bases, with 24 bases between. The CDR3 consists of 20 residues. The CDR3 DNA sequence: TGTGCCAGCAGTTACAACCTCCGGGGGGGGCCGGGTCCAACTAATGAAAAACTGTTTTTT. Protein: CASSYNLRGGPGPTNEKLFF.

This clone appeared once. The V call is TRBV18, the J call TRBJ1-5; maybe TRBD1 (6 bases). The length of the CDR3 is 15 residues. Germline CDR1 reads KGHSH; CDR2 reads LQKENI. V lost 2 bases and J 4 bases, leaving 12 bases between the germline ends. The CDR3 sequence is CASSPGGGRNQPQHF. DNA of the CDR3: TGTGCCAGCTCACCAGGGGGGGGCAGGAATCAGCCCCAGCATTTT.

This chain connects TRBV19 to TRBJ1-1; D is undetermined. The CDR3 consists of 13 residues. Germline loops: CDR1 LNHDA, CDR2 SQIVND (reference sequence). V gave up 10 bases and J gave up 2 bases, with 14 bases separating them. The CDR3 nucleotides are TGTGCCACAAGAGTTGGGCCAAACACTGAAGCTTTCTTT. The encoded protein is CATRVGPNTEAFF.

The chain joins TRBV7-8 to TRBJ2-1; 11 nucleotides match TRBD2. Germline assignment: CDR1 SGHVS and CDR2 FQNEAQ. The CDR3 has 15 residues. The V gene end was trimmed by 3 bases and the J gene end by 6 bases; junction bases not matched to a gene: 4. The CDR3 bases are TGTGCCAGCAGCTTCGGTAGCGGGGGGGCCAATGAGCAGTTCTTC. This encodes CASSFGSGGANEQFF. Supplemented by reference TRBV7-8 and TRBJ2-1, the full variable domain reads GAGVSQSPRYKVAKRGQDVALRCDPISGHVSLFWYQQALGQGPEFLTYFQNEAQLDKSGLPSDRFFAERPEGSVSTLKIQRTQQEDSAVYLCASSFGSGGANEQFFGPGTRLTVL.

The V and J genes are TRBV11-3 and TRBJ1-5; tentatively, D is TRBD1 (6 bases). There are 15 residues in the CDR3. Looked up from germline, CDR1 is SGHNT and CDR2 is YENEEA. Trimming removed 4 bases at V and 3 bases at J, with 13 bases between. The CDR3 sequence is CASSSRGGINQPQHF. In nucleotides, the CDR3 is TGTGCCAGCAGCTCCAGGGGAGGGATCAATCAGCCCCAGCATTTT.

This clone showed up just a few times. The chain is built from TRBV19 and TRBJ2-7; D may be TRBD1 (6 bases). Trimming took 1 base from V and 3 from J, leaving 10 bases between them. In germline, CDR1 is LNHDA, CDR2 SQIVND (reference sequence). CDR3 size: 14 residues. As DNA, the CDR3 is TGTGCCAGTAGTATAGGCGGACAGAACTACGAGCAGTACTTC. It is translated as CASSIGGQNYEQYF.

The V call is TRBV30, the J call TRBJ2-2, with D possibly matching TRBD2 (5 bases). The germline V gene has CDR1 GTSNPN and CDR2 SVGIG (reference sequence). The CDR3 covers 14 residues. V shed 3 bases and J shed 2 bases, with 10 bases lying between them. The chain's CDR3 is CAWRAGGNTGELFF. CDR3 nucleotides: TGTGCCTGGAGGGCGGGCGGAAACACCGGGGAGCTGTTTTTT.

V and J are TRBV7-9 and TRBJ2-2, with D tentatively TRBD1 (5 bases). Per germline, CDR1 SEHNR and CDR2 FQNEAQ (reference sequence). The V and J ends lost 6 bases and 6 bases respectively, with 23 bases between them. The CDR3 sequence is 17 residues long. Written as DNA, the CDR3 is TGTGCCAGCAGTCCCAGAAGGAGCCTCAGGGATCCCGGGGAGCTGTTTTTT. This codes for CASSPRRSLRDPGELFF.

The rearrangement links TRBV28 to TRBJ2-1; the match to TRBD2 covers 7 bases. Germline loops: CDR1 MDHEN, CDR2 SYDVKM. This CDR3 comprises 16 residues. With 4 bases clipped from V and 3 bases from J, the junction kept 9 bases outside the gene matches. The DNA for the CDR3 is TGTGCCAGCAGTTCCTCCGGTGCGGGAGTCTACAATGAGCAGTTCTTC. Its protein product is CASSSSGAGVYNEQFF.